This T cell receptor (beta chain) was recovered during a study of T cell responses to AZD1222 COVID-19 vaccine. Background on the study: Second doses that came at about 4 or about 12 weeks were put together. Whole-study results and caveats: Vaccination with two AZD1222 doses was followed by a rise in Spike-specific TCR breadth and depth. The number of AZD1222 recipients seropositive at baseline was only 6 or 7. Distributed over spike, vaccine-associated CD4 TCRs predominated at 160-218 and 743-854.

Method: immunoSEQ multiplex PCR; TCRdb's copy keeps in-frame clones and lacks some. The data contain about 85,000 clones, 88% of them singletons. Notes on this clone: Its antigen is as yet unknown.

Germline assignment: CDR1 SGHDT and CDR2 YYEEEE. This CDR3 spans 15 amino acids. The V end lost 1 base, the J end lost 0 bases, and 9 bases lay between the germline ends. The sequencing used peripheral blood, collected on day 0 of AZD1222 vaccination. The rearrangement uses TRBV5-6 and TRBJ2-3; the D is unclear. The receptor was isolated from an adult in good health. CDR3 in amino acids: CASSLTVLSTDTQYF. The CDR3 DNA reads as TGTGCCAGCAGCTTGACGGTCCTGAGCACAGATACGCAGTATTTT.